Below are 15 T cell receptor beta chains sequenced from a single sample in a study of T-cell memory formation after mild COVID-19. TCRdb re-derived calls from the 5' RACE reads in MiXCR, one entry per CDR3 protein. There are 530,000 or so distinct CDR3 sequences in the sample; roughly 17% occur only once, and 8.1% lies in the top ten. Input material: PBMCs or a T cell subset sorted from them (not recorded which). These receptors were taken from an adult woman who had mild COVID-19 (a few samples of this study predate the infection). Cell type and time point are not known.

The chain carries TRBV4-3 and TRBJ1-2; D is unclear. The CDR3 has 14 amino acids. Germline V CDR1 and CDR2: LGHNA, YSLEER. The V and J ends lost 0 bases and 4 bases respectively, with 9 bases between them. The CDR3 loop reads CASSQDRSTYGYTF. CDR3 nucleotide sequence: TGCGCCAGCAGCCAAGATCGTAGTACCTATGGCTACACCTTC.

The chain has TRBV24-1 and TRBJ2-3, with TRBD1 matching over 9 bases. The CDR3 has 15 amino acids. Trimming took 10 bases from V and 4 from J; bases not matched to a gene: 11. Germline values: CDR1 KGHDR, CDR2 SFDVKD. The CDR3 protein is CATRQGTGMPDTQYF. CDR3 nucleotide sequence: TGTGCCACGAGACAAGGGACAGGGATGCCAGATACGCAGTATTTT.

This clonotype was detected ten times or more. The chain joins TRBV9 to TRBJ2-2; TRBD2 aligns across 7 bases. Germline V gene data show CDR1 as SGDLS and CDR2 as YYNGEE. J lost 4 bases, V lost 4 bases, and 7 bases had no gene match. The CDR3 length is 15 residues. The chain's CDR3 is CASSPRDYRTGELFF. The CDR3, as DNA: TGTGCCAGCAGCCCCCGGGACTACCGCACCGGGGAGCTGTTTTTT. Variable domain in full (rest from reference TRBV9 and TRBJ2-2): DSGVTQTPKHLITATGQRVTLRCSPRSGDLSVYWYQQSLDQGLQFLIQYYNGEERAKGNILERFSAQQFPDLHSELNLSSLELGDSALYFCASSPRDYRTGELFFGEGSRLTVL.

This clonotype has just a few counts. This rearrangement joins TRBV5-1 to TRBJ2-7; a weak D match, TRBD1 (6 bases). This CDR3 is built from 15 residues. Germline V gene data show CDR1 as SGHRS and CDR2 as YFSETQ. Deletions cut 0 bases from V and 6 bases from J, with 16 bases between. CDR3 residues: CASSLVPDFRGEQYF. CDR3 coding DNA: TGCGCCAGCAGCTTGGTTCCGGATTTCAGGGGCGAGCAGTACTTC.

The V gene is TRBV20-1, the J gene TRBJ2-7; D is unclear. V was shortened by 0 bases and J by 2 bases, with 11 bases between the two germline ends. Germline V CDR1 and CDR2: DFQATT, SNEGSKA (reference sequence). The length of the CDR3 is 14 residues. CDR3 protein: CSARDRARAYEQYF. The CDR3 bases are TGCAGTGCTAGAGACCGGGCTAGGGCCTACGAGCAGTACTTC.

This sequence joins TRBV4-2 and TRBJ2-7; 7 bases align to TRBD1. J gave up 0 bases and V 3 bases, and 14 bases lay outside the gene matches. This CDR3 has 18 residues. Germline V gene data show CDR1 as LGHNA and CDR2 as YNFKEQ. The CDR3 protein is CASSHQLRTGPSSYEQYF. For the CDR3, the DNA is TGTGCCAGCAGCCATCAACTCCGGACAGGCCCTAGCTCCTACGAGCAGTACTTC.

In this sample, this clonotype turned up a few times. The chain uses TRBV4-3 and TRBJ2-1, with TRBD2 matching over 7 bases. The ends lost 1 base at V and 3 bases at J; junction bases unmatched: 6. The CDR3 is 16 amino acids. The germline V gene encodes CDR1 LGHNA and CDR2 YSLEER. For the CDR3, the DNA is TGCGCCAGCAGCCAAGGACTAGCTGTTAACTACAATGAGCAGTTCTTC. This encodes CASSQGLAVNYNEQFF.

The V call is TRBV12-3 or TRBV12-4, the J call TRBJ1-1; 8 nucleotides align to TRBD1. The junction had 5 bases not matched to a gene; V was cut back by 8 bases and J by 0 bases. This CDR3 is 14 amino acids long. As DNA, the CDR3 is TGTGCCAGCGGGGAGACAGGGGTGAACACTGAAGCTTTCTTT. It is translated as CASGETGVNTEAFF.

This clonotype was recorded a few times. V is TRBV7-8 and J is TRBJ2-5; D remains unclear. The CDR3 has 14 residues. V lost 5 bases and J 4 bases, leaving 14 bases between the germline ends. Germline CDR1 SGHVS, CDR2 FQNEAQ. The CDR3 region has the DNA TGTGCCAGCAGCCAATATCTGGTGGGAGAGACCCAGTACTTC. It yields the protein CASSQYLVGETQYF.

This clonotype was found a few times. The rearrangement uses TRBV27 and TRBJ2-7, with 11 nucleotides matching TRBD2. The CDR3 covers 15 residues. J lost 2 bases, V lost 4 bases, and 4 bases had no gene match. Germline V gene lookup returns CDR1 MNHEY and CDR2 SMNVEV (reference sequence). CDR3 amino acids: CASSSILAGAYEQYF. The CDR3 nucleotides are TGTGCCAGCAGTTCCATACTAGCGGGGGCCTACGAGCAGTACTTC.

The CDR3 bases are TGTGCCAGCAGTTCCGGGACAGGGTACACCGGGGAGCTGTTTTTT. It is translated as CASSSGTGYTGELFF. The chain is built from TRBV6-6 and TRBJ2-2; TRBD1 agrees at 9 bases. Germline V gene sequence: CDR1 MNHNY, CDR2 SVGAGI (reference sequence). V was pared by 4 bases and J by 3 bases, with 3 bases of the junction left unmatched. CDR3 length: 15 amino acids.

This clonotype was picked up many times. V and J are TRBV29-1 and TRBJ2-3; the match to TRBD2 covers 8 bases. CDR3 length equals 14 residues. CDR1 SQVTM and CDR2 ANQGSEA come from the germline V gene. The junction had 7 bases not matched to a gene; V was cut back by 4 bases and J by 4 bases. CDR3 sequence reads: CSVASLAGPDTQYF. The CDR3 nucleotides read TGCAGCGTTGCGTCTCTAGCGGGCCCAGATACGCAGTATTTT.

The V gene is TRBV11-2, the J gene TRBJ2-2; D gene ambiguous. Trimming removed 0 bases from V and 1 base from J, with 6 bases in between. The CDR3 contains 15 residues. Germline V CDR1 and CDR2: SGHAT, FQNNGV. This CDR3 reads CASSLDWMNTGELFF. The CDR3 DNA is TGTGCCAGCAGCTTAGACTGGATGAACACCGGGGAGCTGTTTTTT.

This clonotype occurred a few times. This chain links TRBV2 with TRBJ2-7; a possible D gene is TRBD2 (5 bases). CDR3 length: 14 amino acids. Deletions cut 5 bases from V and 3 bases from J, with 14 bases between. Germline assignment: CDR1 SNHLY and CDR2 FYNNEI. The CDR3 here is CASSSGLNDYEQYF. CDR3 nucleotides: TGTGCCAGCAGTTCAGGACTCAATGACTACGAGCAGTACTTC.

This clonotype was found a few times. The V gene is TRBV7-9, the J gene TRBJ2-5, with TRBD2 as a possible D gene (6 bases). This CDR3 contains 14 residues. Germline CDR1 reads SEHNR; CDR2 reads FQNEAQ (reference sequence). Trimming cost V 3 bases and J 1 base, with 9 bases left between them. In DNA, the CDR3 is TGTGCCAGCAGCTTCGGGGGACGCCAAGAGACCCAGTACTTC. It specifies CASSFGGRQETQYF.